This passage covers 17 T cell receptor beta chains from one sample sequenced in a study of shared clonotypes between healthy human individuals (dated by TCRdb to 2020 to 2021). For the CD8 naive samples, CD45RO-negative cells were positively selected for CCR7, yielding a CD45RA+CCR7+ population from which TemRA cells were excluded. The library was obtained by the immunoSEQ multiplex PCR assay. TCRdb took over this immuneACCESS table, retaining in-frame rearrangements with V and J assigned. Such tables are incomplete; in checked studies, under half of the missing clones stem from an unresolved V gene, and the remainder is unexplained. The sample contains around 560,000 clones, approximately 96% of them found a single time. The leading ten clones occupy over 0.095% of the sample. Sequencing input: naive CD8+ T cells sorted from blood. The cell subset or site label here, explained by the study, means: CD45RA+CCR7+. The receptors come from a woman aged 25 to 45 in good health.

The chain has TRBV15 and TRBJ2-3; D unclear. Trimming left V 0 bases short and J 6 bases short, with 16 bases between. This CDR3 spans 16 amino acids. Germline values: CDR1 LNHNV, CDR2 YYDKDF (reference sequence). The CDR3 sequence is CATSRDFQTPADTQYF. DNA of the CDR3: TGTGCCACCAGCAGAGATTTTCAGACGCCGGCGGATACGCAGTATTTT.

This clone was observed a single time. This chain links TRBV5-4 with TRBJ2-1, with TRBD2 matching 7 bases. CDR3 length equals 15 residues. Trimming removed 1 base from V and 3 bases from J; junction bases left unmatched: 4. Germline V CDR1 and CDR2: SGHNT, YYREEE (reference sequence). The CDR3 spells CASSLWEGFYNEQFF. Here the CDR3 DNA reads TGTGCCAGCAGCTTGTGGGAGGGATTCTACAATGAGCAGTTCTTC.

In the case of this clone: Other nucleotide sequences from this sample produce the same CDR3. This chain connects TRBV5-4 to TRBJ2-7; TRBD2 matches at 8 bases. This CDR3 contains 12 residues. CDR1 and CDR2 (germline): SGHNT, YYREEE (reference sequence). V was pared by 4 bases and J by 5 bases, with 2 bases of the junction left unmatched. The CDR3 DNA sequence: TGTGCCAGCAGCCCCGGGGGGGACGAGCAGTACTTC. Residues: CASSPGGDEQYF.

The rearrangement uses TRBV27 and TRBJ2-7, with D possibly matching TRBD2 (5 bases). CDR3 size: 16 residues. V was shortened by 0 bases and J by 4 bases, with 16 bases between the two germline ends. Per the germline V gene, CDR1 is MNHEY and CDR2 is SMNVEV (reference sequence). The CDR3 nucleotides read TGTGCCAGCAGTTTATCTGCCGGGGAGAACCCGTACGAGCAGTACTTC. Translation gives CASSLSAGENPYEQYF.

The CDR3 loop reads CASSLSGTGGDIAKNIQYF. The CDR3, as DNA: TGTGCCAGCAGCTTATCCGGGACAGGGGGCGACATAGCCAAAAACATTCAGTACTTC. The chain has TRBV11-2 and TRBJ2-4, with 12 nucleotides matching TRBD1. The CDR3 spans 19 residues. The V segment lost 2 bases and the J segment 0 bases; nucleotides outside the gene matches: 8. Per germline, CDR1 SGHAT and CDR2 FQNNGV. The whole variable domain, remainder taken from reference TRBV11-2 and TRBJ2-4, is EAGVAQSPRYKIIEKRQSVAFWCNPISGHATLYWYQQILGQGPKLLIQFQNNGVVDDSQLPKDRFSAERLKGVDSTLKIQPAKLEDSAVYLCASSLSGTGGDIAKNIQYFGAGTRLSVL.

The chain carries TRBV7-9 and TRBJ2-3, with no clear D. The CDR3 sequence is 11 residues long. The germline CDR1 and CDR2 sequences are SEHNR and FQNEAQ (reference sequence). The germline V and J ends were trimmed by 4 bases and 4 bases, with 3 bases remaining between them. CDR3 in DNA: TGTGCCAGCAGCTCTCCAGATACGCAGTATTTT. Translating gives CASSSPDTQYF.

The gene calls are TRBV9 and TRBJ2-7, with D perhaps matching TRBD1 (6 bases). The germline V gene has CDR1 SGDLS and CDR2 YYNGEE. V was shortened by 0 bases and J by 1 base, with 8 bases between the two germline ends. CDR3 length: 14 residues. The CDR3 sequence is CASSVAGQSYEQYF. CDR3 sequence (DNA): TGTGCCAGCAGCGTAGCCGGACAGTCCTACGAGCAGTACTTC. Drawing the rest from reference TRBV9 and TRBJ2-7, the complete variable domain is DSGVTQTPKHLITATGQRVTLRCSPRSGDLSVYWYQQSLDQGLQFLIQYYNGEERAKGNILERFSAQQFPDLHSELNLSSLELGDSALYFCASSVAGQSYEQYFGPGTRLTVT.

V usage is TRBV19 and J usage is TRBJ2-7, with unresolved D. This CDR3 spans 17 amino acids. The ends were cut back, 3 bases at V and 2 bases at J, with 20 bases in the middle. CDR1 LNHDA and CDR2 SQIVND come from the germline V gene (reference sequence). The CDR3 nucleotides read TGTGCCAGTAGTATGTCTCCCTCGGGCAGTAGAGCCTACGAGCAGTACTTC. This sequence encodes CASSMSPSGSRAYEQYF.

As DNA, the CDR3 is TGTGCCAGCAGCGACGGGACCGCTAACACCGGGGAGCTGTTTTTT. Its protein is CASSDGTANTGELFF. The J gene is TRBJ2-2, the V gene TRBV7-9, with D perhaps TRBD1 or TRBD2 (5 bases each). The V and J ends lost 5 bases and 2 bases respectively, with 12 bases between them. The CDR3 extends over 15 amino acids. Germline lookup yields CDR1 SEHNR and CDR2 FQNEAQ (reference sequence).

The rearrangement links TRBV6-1 to TRBJ2-7; 7 bases are a match to TRBD1. Germline V CDR1 and CDR2: MNHNS, SASEGT. The CDR3 length is 13 residues. The trim removed 6 bases at V and 3 bases at J, leaving 5 bases unmatched. Written as DNA, the CDR3 is TGTGCCAGCAGACCAGGACAGGTCTACGAGCAGTACTTC. Translating gives CASRPGQVYEQYF.

The J gene is TRBJ2-1, the V gene TRBV9; the D gene is possibly TRBD1 (5 bases). This CDR3 spans 15 amino acids. The germline V and J ends were trimmed by 1 base and 0 bases, with 8 bases remaining between them. Germline values: CDR1 SGDLS, CDR2 YYNGEE. Written as DNA, the CDR3 is TGTGCCAGCAGCGTACAGGGTAGCTCCTACAATGAGCAGTTCTTC. Its protein is CASSVQGSSYNEQFF.

This chain connects TRBV9 to TRBJ2-7, with TRBD2 as a possible D gene (5 bases). Looked up from germline, CDR1 is SGDLS and CDR2 is YYNGEE. This CDR3 has 13 amino acids. V was cut by 0 bases and J by 5 bases, with 9 bases left in between. CDR3 bases: TGTGCCAGCAGCGTAGATGAGGGTCACGAGCAGTACTTC. This codes for CASSVDEGHEQYF.

The chain recombines TRBV19 with TRBJ2-1, with 8 bases matching TRBD1. J was trimmed by 3 bases and V by 5 bases; bases with no gene match: 9. The CDR3 sequence is 16 residues long. CDR1 and CDR2 (germline): LNHDA, SQIVND (reference sequence). The CDR3 spells CASSPRTGFNYNEQFF. The CDR3, as DNA: TGTGCCAGTAGTCCCCGGACAGGGTTTAACTACAATGAGCAGTTCTTC.

The V call is TRBV29-1, the J call TRBJ1-1, with D perhaps matching TRBD1 (5 bases). Trimming shortened V by 0 bases and J by 2 bases, and 13 bases separated the two germline ends. Germline loops: CDR1 SQVTM, CDR2 ANQGSEA. The CDR3 sequence is 15 residues long. This CDR3 reads CSVEDGVGENTEAFF. In DNA form, the CDR3 reads TGCAGCGTTGAAGATGGTGTGGGGGAAAACACTGAAGCTTTCTTT.

The chain is built from TRBV4-1 and TRBJ2-5; 9 bases agree with TRBD2. The J segment lost 2 bases and the V segment lost 4 bases, leaving 5 bases of the junction unmatched. Looked up from germline, CDR1 is MGHRA and CDR2 is YSYEKL. The CDR3 contains 15 residues. As DNA, the CDR3 is TGCGCCAGCAGCCGGAGACTAGCGGCACAAGAGACCCAGTACTTC. As protein: CASSRRLAAQETQYF.

The chain couples TRBV5-4 to TRBJ2-5; unclear D gene. V was shortened by 2 bases and J by 4 bases, with 9 bases between the two germline ends. The CDR3 is 13 amino acids. Germline lookup yields CDR1 SGHNT and CDR2 YYREEE (reference sequence). Written as DNA, the CDR3 is TGTGCCAGCAGCTTAAGCCAGGCAGAGACCCAGTACTTC. Its translation is CASSLSQAETQYF.

The chain combines TRBV28 with TRBJ2-7, with 7 positions matching TRBD1. Germline CDR1 reads MDHEN; CDR2 reads SYDVKM. Germline trimming cut 3 bases from V and 2 bases from J; bases unmatched to any gene: 4. The CDR3 loop spans 14 amino acids. CDR3 residues: CASSFDRVTYEQYF. The CDR3, as DNA: TGTGCCAGCAGTTTCGACAGGGTTACCTACGAGCAGTACTTC.